The 30 T cell receptor beta chains presented below share a single source sample, sequenced in a study of blood T cell repertoires in COVID-19. Clones were read by immunoSEQ multiplex PCR, and TCRdb kept only the in-frame ones, dropping some. This sample has approximately 210,000 clones; 80% to 90% occur once, and the top ten carry about 2.2%. The source material was peripheral blood. The source of these receptors is a man aged 25-40 years who had recovered from COVID-19.

V is TRBV6-5 and J is TRBJ1-1; TRBD1 aligns across 10 bases. V was clipped by 6 bases and J by 6 bases; unmatched bases: 7. The CDR3 has 14 residues. In germline, CDR1 is MNHEY, CDR2 SVGAGI. The CDR3 here is CASSRTGTGAEAFF. CDR3 in DNA: TGTGCCAGCAGCCGTACGGGGACAGGGGCTGAAGCTTTCTTT.

This chain connects TRBV30 to TRBJ2-2; tentative D call: TRBD1 (6 bases). CDR1 and CDR2 (germline): GTSNPN, SVGIG (reference sequence). The CDR3 has 15 residues. V lost 0 bases, J lost 0 bases, and 8 bases lay in between. The CDR3 region is CAWSVGDTNTGELFF. The CDR3 nucleotides are TGTGCCTGGAGTGTTGGGGACACGAACACCGGGGAGCTGTTTTTT.

The rearrangement links TRBV9 to TRBJ2-4; D is uncertain. Germline values: CDR1 SGDLS, CDR2 YYNGEE. V lost 2 bases and J lost 6, with 6 bases in between. The CDR3 runs to 12 residues. The CDR3 sequence: CASSVTGNIQYF. The CDR3 DNA is TGTGCCAGCAGCGTGACGGGAAACATTCAGTACTTC.

The genes are TRBV4-1 and TRBJ2-5; D unclear. The CDR3 totals 15 residues. Germline V gives CDR1 MGHRA, CDR2 YSYEKL. The V end lost 4 bases, the J end lost 2 bases, and 14 bases lay between the germline ends. The CDR3 DNA reads as TGCGCCAGCAGCCGTCCCCTTATGACACAAGAGACCCAGTACTTC. Translated: CASSRPLMTQETQYF.

This clone has only one observation. This chain connects TRBV27 to TRBJ2-3; the match to TRBD2 covers 7 bases. Trimming at V came to 4 bases and at J to 4 bases, leaving 5 bases not matched to a gene. This CDR3 has 14 residues. Germline lookup yields CDR1 MNHEY and CDR2 SMNVEV (reference sequence). For the CDR3, the DNA is TGTGCCAGCAGTTGGGGGGGGGTCGCAGATACGCAGTATTTT. This translates into CASSWGGVADTQYF.

The J gene is TRBJ2-5, the V gene TRBV3-1 (or the pseudogene TRBV3-2); tentative D call: TRBD2 (6 bases). The germline V gene has CDR1 LGHDT and CDR2 YNNKEL (reference sequence). CDR3 size: 13 residues. Deletions cut 1 base from V and 5 bases from J, with 8 bases between. CDR3 protein: CASSQGLAETQYF. The CDR3 DNA sequence: TGTGCCAGCAGCCAAGGCCTAGCGGAGACCCAGTACTTC.

The chain has TRBV2 and TRBJ2-1; 9 positions match TRBD1. The CDR3 consists of 15 residues. CDR1 and CDR2 (germline): SNHLY, FYNNEI. Germline trimming cut 5 bases from V and 4 bases from J; bases unmatched to any gene: 6. The CDR3 protein is CASSFGTGLYNEQFF. The DNA of the CDR3 is TGTGCCAGCAGTTTCGGGACAGGGTTATACAATGAGCAGTTCTTC.

This clone occurred once. The rearrangement joins TRBV7-2 to TRBJ2-5, with 8 bases matching TRBD2. There are 14 residues in the CDR3. Per germline, CDR1 SGHTA and CDR2 FQGNSA. The V and J ends lost 3 bases and 4 bases, in that order; junction bases with no gene match: 4. The CDR3 coding sequence is TGTGCCAGCAGCTTTCGGGGGGGCCGAGAGACCCAGTACTTC. Protein product: CASSFRGGRETQYF. The full variable domain, completed using reference TRBV7-2 and TRBJ2-5, is GAGVSQSPSNKVTEKGKDVELRCDPISGHTALYWYRQSLGQGLEFLIYFQGNSAPDKSGLPSDRFSAERTGGSVSTLTIQRTQQEDSAVYLCASSFRGGRETQYFGPGTRLLVL.

The chain recombines TRBV25-1 with TRBJ2-5; D might be TRBD2 (5 bases). CDR1 MGHDK and CDR2 SYGVNS come from the germline V gene. There are 14 residues in the CDR3. Trimming removed 3 bases at V and 5 bases at J, with 13 bases between. The CDR3 nucleotides read TGTGCCAGCAGTGACCCCTCCGGGGTGGAGACCCAGTACTTC. Translated, it gives CASSDPSGVETQYF.

The chain couples TRBV10-3 to TRBJ2-4; D perhaps matches TRBD1 (5 bases). This CDR3 has 15 residues. CDR1 ENHRY and CDR2 SYGVKD come from the germline V gene. V shed 2 bases and J shed 0 bases, with 8 bases lying between them. CDR3 coding DNA: TGTGCCATCAGTGAGGACAGATTAGCCAAAAACATTCAGTACTTC. Residues: CAISEDRLAKNIQYF.

The chain recombines TRBV6-5 with TRBJ1-4; D unresolved. The CDR3 has 14 amino acids. Trimming took off 0 bases at V and 8 bases at J, with 10 bases between the two ends. CDR1 MNHEY and CDR2 SVGAGI come from the germline V gene. The CDR3 DNA follows: TGTGCCAGCAGTTACTCGATTTGGCCGGAAAAACTGTTTTTT. It specifies CASSYSIWPEKLFF.

The chain uses TRBV3-1 (or the pseudogene TRBV3-2) and TRBJ1-4; TRBD1 matches 8 bases. CDR1 is LGHDT, CDR2 YNNKEL, per germline (reference sequence). The ends lost 6 bases at V and 0 bases at J; junction bases unmatched: 9. The CDR3 runs to 17 residues. CDR3 residues: CASSWGTGGTTNEKLFF. For the CDR3, the DNA is TGTGCCAGCAGTTGGGGTACAGGGGGAACAACTAATGAAAAACTGTTTTTT.

V and J are TRBV6-4 and TRBJ1-2; D uncertain. Germline V gene sequence: CDR1 MRHNA, CDR2 SNTAGT. The V and J ends lost 0 bases and 4 bases respectively, with 15 bases between them. This CDR3 contains 16 residues. For the CDR3, the DNA is TGTGCCAGCAGTGACTCCGGCGGGAAGCGGTCCTATGGCTACACCTTC. The encoded protein is CASSDSGGKRSYGYTF.

CDR3 loop: CASTPDIGTGELFF. The DNA of the CDR3 is TGTGCCAGCACTCCGGACATCGGAACCGGGGAGCTGTTTTTT. The chain couples TRBV3-1 (or the pseudogene TRBV3-2) to TRBJ2-2, with a possible D match to TRBD1 (5 bases). Trimming left V 7 bases short and J 5 bases short, with 14 bases between. The CDR3 contains 14 residues. Germline assignment: CDR1 LGHDT and CDR2 YNNKEL (reference sequence).

This chain connects TRBV24-1 to TRBJ2-7; D remains ambiguous. V lost 4 bases and J lost 3, with 6 bases in between. Germline V gene sequence: CDR1 KGHDR, CDR2 SFDVKD. This CDR3 contains 12 residues. CDR3 region: CATSDPYYEQYF. The CDR3, as DNA: TGTGCCACCAGTGACCCCTACTACGAGCAGTACTTC.

This clone was picked up a small number of times. The chain joins TRBV28 to TRBJ1-5; no clear D. The V end was cut by 3 bases, the J end by 0 bases, with 12 bases between. Germline CDR1 is MDHEN and CDR2 is SYDVKM. This CDR3 has 16 amino acids. In DNA, the CDR3 is TGTGCCAGCAGTTTGGCGAGCGATCTTAGCAATCAGCCCCAGCATTTT. Protein sequence: CASSLASDLSNQPQHF.

This clone has a single count. The rearrangement joins TRBV4-1 to TRBJ1-1; TRBD1 agrees at 9 bases. J was trimmed by 7 bases and V by 2 bases; bases with no gene match: 5. The CDR3 is 14 residues long. Per germline, CDR1 MGHRA and CDR2 YSYEKL. CDR3 protein: CASSQRQGDGEAFF. Here the CDR3 DNA reads TGCGCCAGCAGCCAAAGACAGGGGGATGGTGAAGCTTTCTTT.

V gene TRBV5-1 combines with J gene TRBJ2-1; D is possibly TRBD2 (6 bases). V was cut by 3 bases and J by 0 bases, with 10 bases left in between. The germline V gene has CDR1 SGHRS and CDR2 YFSETQ. The CDR3 is made up of 15 amino acids. The CDR3, as DNA: TGCGCCAGCAGCTCGTCGGGGGACTCCTACAATGAGCAGTTCTTC. This codes for CASSSSGDSYNEQFF.

This chain connects TRBV3-1 (or the pseudogene TRBV3-2) to TRBJ2-2; 9 bases fit TRBD1. The J segment lost 3 bases and the V segment lost 4 bases, leaving 6 bases of the junction unmatched. This CDR3 is 16 amino acids long. Germline CDR1 is LGHDT and CDR2 is YNNKEL (reference sequence). CDR3 DNA sequence: TGTGCCAGCAGCCCCCGGGACAGGGACGACACCGGGGAGCTGTTTTTT. As protein: CASSPRDRDDTGELFF.

This chain uses TRBV10-3 with TRBJ2-5; 7 bases agree with TRBD1. Trimming cost V 7 bases and J 5 bases; bases outside gene matches: 7. Germline V gene sequence: CDR1 ENHRY, CDR2 SYGVKD. The CDR3 covers 13 residues. In DNA, the CDR3 is TGTGCCATCAAAGTCGACAGGGATGAGACCCAGTACTTC. Translating gives CAIKVDRDETQYF.

The chain employs TRBV10-3 and TRBJ2-7; D gene unclear. The CDR3 runs 13 residues. The V and J ends lost 7 bases and 0 bases respectively, with 10 bases between them. Germline V CDR1 and CDR2: ENHRY, SYGVKD. The CDR3 reads CAIMSHDSYEQYF. The CDR3 coding sequence is TGTGCCATCATGAGTCACGACTCCTACGAGCAGTACTTC.

This chain joins TRBV29-1 and TRBJ1-2, with D perhaps matching TRBD1 (5 bases). CDR3 length: 13 residues. Germline CDR1 is SQVTM and CDR2 is ANQGSEA. V gave up 0 bases and J gave up 11 bases, with 16 bases separating them. In DNA, the CDR3 is TGCAGCGTTGAAGAGCTTGTGCAGGGTGGATACACCTTC. This gives the protein CSVEELVQGGYTF.

The chain combines TRBV5-1 with TRBJ2-3; D is perhaps TRBD2 (6 bases). The germline CDR1 and CDR2 sequences are SGHRS and YFSETQ. The CDR3 is 15 amino acids. V lost 4 bases to trimming and J lost 6 bases, with 18 bases between them. In DNA form, the CDR3 reads TGCGCCAGCAGCCTCTACCGGGACTGGGAGGATACGCAGTATTTT. The encoded protein is CASSLYRDWEDTQYF.

This rearrangement joins TRBV6-5 to TRBJ2-1; D uncertain. The V gene lost 6 bases and the J gene lost 9 bases, with 12 bases spanning the gap. Germline V gives CDR1 MNHEY, CDR2 SVGAGI. This CDR3 is 12 amino acids long. The CDR3 is CASSHSSIEQFF. The CDR3 nucleotides are TGTGCCAGCAGCCACTCAAGTATTGAGCAGTTCTTC.

The genes are TRBV11-2 and TRBJ1-1, with D possibly TRBD1 on 5 matching bases. The CDR3 has 14 residues. Per germline, CDR1 SGHAT and CDR2 FQNNGV. The V and J ends lost 5 bases and 4 bases respectively, with 14 bases between them. The CDR3, as DNA: TGTGCCAGCAGCGATTCAGGGTTACGCACTGAAGCTTTCTTT. This codes for CASSDSGLRTEAFF. Full variable domain (outside the CDR3, taken from reference TRBV11-2 and TRBJ1-1): EAGVAQSPRYKIIEKRQSVAFWCNPISGHATLYWYQQILGQGPKLLIQFQNNGVVDDSQLPKDRFSAERLKGVDSTLKIQPAKLEDSAVYLCASSDSGLRTEAFFGQGTRLTVV.

The chain uses TRBV6-5 and TRBJ2-7; D possibly corresponds to TRBD2 (5 bases). CDR3 size: 12 residues. Trimming removed 7 bases at V and 6 bases at J, with 13 bases between. Germline CDR1 reads MNHEY; CDR2 reads SVGAGI. The chain's CDR3 is CASKERSREQYF. The CDR3 DNA reads TGTGCCAGCAAGGAGCGGTCCCGCGAGCAGTACTTC.

The chain employs TRBV5-1 and TRBJ2-3, with 10 bases aligning to TRBD2. J was trimmed by 1 base and V by 1 base; bases with no gene match: 3. Per germline, CDR1 SGHRS and CDR2 YFSETQ. The CDR3 is 16 residues long. The CDR3 loop reads CASSLRLAGGTDTQYF. For the CDR3, the DNA is TGCGCCAGCAGCTTGCGGCTAGCGGGGGGCACAGATACGCAGTATTTT.

This clone was seen only a few times. This chain connects TRBV14 to TRBJ2-5; TRBD1 agrees at 7 bases. The germline V gene encodes CDR1 SGHDN and CDR2 FVKESK. The CDR3 has 14 residues. The ends lost 1 base at V and 4 bases at J; junction bases unmatched: 3. The CDR3: CASSQVGTVETQYF. The CDR3 DNA reads as TGTGCCAGCAGCCAAGTCGGGACAGTAGAGACCCAGTACTTC. Variable domain in full (rest from reference TRBV14 and TRBJ2-5): EAGVTQFPSHSVIEKGQTVTLRCDPISGHDNLYWYRRVMGKEIKFLLHFVKESKQDESGMPNNRFLAERTGGTYSTLKVQPAELEDSGVYFCASSQVGTVETQYFGPGTRLLVL.

The chain recombines TRBV25-1 with TRBJ1-2; 7 nucleotides line up with TRBD1. The CDR3 runs 14 residues. Germline V CDR1 and CDR2: MGHDK, SYGVNS. Losses at the gene ends were 6 bases for V and 1 base for J; bases not matched to a gene: 5. As DNA, the CDR3 is TGTGCCAGCAGCGTGGGACAGTATAACTATGGCTACACCTTC. Translated: CASSVGQYNYGYTF.

V is TRBV15 and J is TRBJ2-7; 7 nucleotides agree with TRBD2. This CDR3 is built from 14 residues. The junction had 5 bases not matched to a gene; V was cut back by 3 bases and J by 3 bases. CDR1 and CDR2 (germline): LNHNV, YYDKDF (reference sequence). The DNA of the CDR3 is TGTGCCACCAGCAGGGGGGGGTTATACTACGAGCAGTACTTC. It codes for CATSRGGLYYEQYF. The full variable domain, in which reference TRBV15 and TRBJ2-7 provide the parts outside the CDR3, is DAMVIQNPRYQVTQFGKPVTLSCSQTLNHNVMYWYQQKSSQAPKLLFHYYDKDFNNEADTPDNFQSRRPNTSFCFLDIRSPGLGDTAMYLCATSRGGLYYEQYFGPGTRLTVT.